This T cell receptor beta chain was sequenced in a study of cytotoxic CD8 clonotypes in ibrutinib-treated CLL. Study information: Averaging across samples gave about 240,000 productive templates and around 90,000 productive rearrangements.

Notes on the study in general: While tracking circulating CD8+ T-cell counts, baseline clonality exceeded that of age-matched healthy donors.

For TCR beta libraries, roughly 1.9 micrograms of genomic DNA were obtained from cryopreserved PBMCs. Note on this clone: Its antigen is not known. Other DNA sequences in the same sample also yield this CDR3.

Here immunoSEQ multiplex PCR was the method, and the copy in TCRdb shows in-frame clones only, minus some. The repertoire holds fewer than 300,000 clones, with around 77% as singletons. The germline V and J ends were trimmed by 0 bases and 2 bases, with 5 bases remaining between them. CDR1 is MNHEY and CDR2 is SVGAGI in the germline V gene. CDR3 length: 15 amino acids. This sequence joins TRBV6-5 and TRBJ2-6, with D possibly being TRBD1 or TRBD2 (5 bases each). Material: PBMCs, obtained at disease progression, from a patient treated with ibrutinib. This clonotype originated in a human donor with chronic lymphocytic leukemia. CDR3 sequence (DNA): TGTGCCAGCAGTTACTCGGGGGCTGGGGCCAACGTCCTGACTTTC. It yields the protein CASSYSGAGANVLTF.